This T cell receptor (beta chain) stems from a study of tumour-infiltrating T cells in Burkitt lymphoma. The overall study: Repertoire clonality predicted overall and progression-free survival.

Libraries were prepared by immunoSEQ multiplex PCR; TCRdb keeps only in-frame clonotypes and omits some of them. The profile shows 5,000 to 6,000 clones, 8% to 10% of them singletons. The CDR3 is 16 residues long. The V segment lost 0 bases and the J segment 2 bases; nucleotides outside the gene matches: 2. The germline CDR1 and CDR2 sequences are SGHRS and YFSETQ. This chain connects TRBV5-1 to TRBJ2-1; TRBD1 matches 10 bases. The sequence was obtained from a human donor with diffuse large B-cell lymphoma. Sequencing was done on a sample of tumor tissue. The CDR3 DNA sequence: TGCGCCAGCAGCTTGGAGGACAGGGGGGCCTACAATGAGCAGTTCTTC. It translates to CASSLEDRGAYNEQFF.